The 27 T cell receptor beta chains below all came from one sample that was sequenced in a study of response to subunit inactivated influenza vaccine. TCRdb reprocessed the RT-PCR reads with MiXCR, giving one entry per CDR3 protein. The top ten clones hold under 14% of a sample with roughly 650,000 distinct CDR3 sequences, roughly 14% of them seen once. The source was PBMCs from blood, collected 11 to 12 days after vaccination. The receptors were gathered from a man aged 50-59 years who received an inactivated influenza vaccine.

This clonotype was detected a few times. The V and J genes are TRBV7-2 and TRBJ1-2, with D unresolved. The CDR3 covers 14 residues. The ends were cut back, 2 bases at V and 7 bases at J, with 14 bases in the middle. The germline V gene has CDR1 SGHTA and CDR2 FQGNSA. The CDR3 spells CASSLSASFSGYTF. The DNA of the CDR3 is TGTGCCAGCAGCTTATCGGCCTCCTTTTCTGGCTACACCTTC.

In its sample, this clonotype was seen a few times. Written as DNA, the CDR3 is TGTGCCAGCAGCTTAGGTAGGGGATTGGTTGCCTACGAGCAGTACTTC. Protein: CASSLGRGLVAYEQYF. The genes are TRBV7-2 and TRBJ2-7; perhaps TRBD1 as D (5 bases). Germline values: CDR1 SGHTA, CDR2 FQGNSA. CDR3 length equals 16 residues. Trimming stripped 1 base from V and 2 bases from J, with 15 bases between.

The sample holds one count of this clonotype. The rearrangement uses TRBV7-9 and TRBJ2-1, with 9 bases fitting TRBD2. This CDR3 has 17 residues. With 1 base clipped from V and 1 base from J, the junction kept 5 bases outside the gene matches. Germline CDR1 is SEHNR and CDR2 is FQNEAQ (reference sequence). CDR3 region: CASSLVLAGESYNEQFF. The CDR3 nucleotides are TGTGCCAGCAGCTTAGTATTAGCGGGAGAATCCTACAATGAGCAGTTCTTC.

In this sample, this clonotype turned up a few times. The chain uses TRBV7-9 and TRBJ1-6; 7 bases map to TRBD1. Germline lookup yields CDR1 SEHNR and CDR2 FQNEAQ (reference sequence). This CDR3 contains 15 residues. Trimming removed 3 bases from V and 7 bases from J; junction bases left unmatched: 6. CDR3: CASSFTGQTNSPLHF. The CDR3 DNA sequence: TGTGCCAGCAGCTTTACGGGACAGACAAATTCACCCCTCCACTTT.

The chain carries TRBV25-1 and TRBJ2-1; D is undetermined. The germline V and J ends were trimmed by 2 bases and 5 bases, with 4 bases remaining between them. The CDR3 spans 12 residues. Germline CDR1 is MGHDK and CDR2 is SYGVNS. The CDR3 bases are TGTGCCAGCAGTGAACTAGACAATGAGCAGTTCTTC. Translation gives CASSELDNEQFF.

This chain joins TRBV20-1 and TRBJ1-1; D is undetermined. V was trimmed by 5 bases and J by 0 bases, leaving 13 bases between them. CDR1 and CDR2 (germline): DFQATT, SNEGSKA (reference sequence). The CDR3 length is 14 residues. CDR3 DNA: TGCAGTGCTTACGGACGCCCCTTGAACACTGAAGCTTTCTTT. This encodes CSAYGRPLNTEAFF.

The CDR3 region has the DNA TGTGCCACCAGTGATTTCAAGGGAGGCAATGAGCAGTTCTTC. This translates into CATSDFKGGNEQFF. This chain joins TRBV24-1 and TRBJ2-1, with TRBD2 as a possible D gene (6 bases). V was pared by 1 base and J by 6 bases, with 9 bases between. The CDR3 consists of 14 residues. CDR1 KGHDR and CDR2 SFDVKD come from the germline V gene.

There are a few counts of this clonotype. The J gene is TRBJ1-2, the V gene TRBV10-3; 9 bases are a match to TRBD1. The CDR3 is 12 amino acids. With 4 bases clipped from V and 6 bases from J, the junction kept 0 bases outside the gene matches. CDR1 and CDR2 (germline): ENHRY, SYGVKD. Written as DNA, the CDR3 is TGTGCCATCAGTGGGACAGGGGATGGCTACACCTTC. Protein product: CAISGTGDGYTF.

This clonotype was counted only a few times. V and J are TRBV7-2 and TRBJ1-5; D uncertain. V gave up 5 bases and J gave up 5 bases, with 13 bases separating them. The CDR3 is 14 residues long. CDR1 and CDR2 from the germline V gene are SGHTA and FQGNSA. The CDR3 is CASSPTVQDQPQHF. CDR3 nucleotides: TGTGCCAGCAGCCCGACGGTCCAAGATCAGCCCCAGCATTTT.

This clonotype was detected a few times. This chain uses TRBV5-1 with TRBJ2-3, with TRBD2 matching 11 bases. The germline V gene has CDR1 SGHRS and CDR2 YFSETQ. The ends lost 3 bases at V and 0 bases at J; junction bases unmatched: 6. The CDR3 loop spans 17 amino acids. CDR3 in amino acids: CASSSWGLADSTDTQYF. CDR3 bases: TGCGCCAGCAGCTCCTGGGGACTAGCGGACAGCACAGATACGCAGTATTTT.

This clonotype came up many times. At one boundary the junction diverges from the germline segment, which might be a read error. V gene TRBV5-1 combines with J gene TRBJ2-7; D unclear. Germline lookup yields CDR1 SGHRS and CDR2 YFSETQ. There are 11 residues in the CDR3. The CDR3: CASSNSYEQYF. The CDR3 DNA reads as TGTGCCAGCAGTAACTCCTACGAGCAGTACTTC.

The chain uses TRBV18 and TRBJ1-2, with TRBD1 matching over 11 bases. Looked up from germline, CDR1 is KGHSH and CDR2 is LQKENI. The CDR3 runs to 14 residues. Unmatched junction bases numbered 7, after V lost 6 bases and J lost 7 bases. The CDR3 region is CASSPGQGASGYTF. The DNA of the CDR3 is TGTGCCAGCTCCCCCGGACAGGGGGCGTCTGGCTACACCTTC.

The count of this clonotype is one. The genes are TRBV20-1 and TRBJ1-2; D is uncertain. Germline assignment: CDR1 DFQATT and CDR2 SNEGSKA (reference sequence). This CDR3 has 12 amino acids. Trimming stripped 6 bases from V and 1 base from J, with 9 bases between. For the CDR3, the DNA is TGCAGTGCCCCCCGGGGTAACTATGGCTACACCTTC. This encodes CSAPRGNYGYTF.

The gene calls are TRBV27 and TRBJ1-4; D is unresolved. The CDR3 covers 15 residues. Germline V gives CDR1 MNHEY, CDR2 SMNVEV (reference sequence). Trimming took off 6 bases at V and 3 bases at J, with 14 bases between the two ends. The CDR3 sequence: CASRISGFPNEKLFF. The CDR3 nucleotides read TGTGCCAGCAGGATTTCGGGGTTCCCTAATGAAAAACTGTTTTTT. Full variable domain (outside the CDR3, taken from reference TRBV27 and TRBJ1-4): EAQVTQNPRYLITVTGKKLTVTCSQNMNHEYMSWYRQDPGLGLRQIYYSMNVEVTDKGDVPEGYKVSRKEKRNFPLILESPSPNQTSLYFCASRISGFPNEKLFFGSGTQLSVL.

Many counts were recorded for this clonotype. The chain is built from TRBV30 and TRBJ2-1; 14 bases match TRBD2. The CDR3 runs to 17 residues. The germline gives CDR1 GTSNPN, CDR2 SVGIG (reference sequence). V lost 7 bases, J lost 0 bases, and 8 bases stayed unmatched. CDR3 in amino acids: CALRTSGRPPSYNEQFF. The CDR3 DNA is TGTGCCTTACGGACTAGCGGGAGGCCCCCCTCCTACAATGAGCAGTTCTTC.

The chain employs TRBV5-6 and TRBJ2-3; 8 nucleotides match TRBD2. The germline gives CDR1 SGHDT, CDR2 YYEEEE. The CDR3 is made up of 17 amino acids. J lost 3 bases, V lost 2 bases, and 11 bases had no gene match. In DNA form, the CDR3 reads TGTGCCAGCAGCTTCTCCCCGAGAGCGGGGGAAACAGATACGCAGTATTTT. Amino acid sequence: CASSFSPRAGETDTQYF.

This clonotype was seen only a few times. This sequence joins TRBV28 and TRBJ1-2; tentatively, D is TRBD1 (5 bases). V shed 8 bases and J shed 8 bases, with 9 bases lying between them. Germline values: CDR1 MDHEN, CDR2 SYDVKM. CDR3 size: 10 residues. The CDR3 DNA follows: TGTGCCAGCGGAGCAGGGGGCTACACCTTC. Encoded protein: CASGAGGYTF.

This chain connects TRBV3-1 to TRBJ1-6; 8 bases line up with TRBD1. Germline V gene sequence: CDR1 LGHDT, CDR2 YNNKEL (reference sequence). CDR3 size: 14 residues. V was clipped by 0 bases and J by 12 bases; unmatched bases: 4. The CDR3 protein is CASSQDGQGLPLHF. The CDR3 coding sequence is TGTGCCAGCAGCCAAGACGGACAGGGTTTACCCCTCCACTTT.

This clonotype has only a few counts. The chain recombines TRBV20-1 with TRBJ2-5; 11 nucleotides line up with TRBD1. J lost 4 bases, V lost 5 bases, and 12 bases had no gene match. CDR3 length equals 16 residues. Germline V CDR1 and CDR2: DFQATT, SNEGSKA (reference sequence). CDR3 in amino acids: CSADDSDRGLGETQYF. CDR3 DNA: TGCAGTGCTGACGATTCGGACAGGGGGCTGGGAGAGACCCAGTACTTC.

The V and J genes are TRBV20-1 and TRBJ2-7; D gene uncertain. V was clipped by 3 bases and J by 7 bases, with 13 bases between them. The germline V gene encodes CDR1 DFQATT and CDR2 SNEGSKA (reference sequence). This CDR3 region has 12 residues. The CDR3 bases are TGCAGTGCTAGGAACACTGTGGGGGAGCAGTACTTC. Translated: CSARNTVGEQYF.

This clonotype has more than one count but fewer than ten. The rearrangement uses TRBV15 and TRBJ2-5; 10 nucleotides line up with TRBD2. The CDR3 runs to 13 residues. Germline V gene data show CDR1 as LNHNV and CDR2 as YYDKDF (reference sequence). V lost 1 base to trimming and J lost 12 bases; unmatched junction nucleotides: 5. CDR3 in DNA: TGTGCCACCAGCAGAGTTCTAGCGGGGGTAAAGTACTTC. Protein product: CATSRVLAGVKYF.

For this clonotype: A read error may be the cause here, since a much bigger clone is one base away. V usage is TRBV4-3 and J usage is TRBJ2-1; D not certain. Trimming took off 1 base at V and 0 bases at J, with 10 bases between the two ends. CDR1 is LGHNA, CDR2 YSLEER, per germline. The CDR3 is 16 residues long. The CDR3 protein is CASSQAGSYSYNEQFF. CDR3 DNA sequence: TGCGCCAGCAGCCAAGCTGGATCGTACTCCTACAATGAGCAGTTCTTC.

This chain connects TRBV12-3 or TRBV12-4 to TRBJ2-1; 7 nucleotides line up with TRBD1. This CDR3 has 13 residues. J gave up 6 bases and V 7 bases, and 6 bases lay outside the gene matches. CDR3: CASTYRGGNEQFF. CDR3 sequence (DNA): TGTGCCAGCACCTACAGGGGCGGCAATGAGCAGTTCTTC.

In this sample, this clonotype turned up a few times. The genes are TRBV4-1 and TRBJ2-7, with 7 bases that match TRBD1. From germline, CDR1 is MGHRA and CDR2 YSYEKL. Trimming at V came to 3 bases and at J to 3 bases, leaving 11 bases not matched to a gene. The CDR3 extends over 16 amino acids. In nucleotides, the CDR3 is TGCGCCAGCAGCCATGGACAGGCGGATTACGGCTACGAGCAGTACTTC. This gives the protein CASSHGQADYGYEQYF.

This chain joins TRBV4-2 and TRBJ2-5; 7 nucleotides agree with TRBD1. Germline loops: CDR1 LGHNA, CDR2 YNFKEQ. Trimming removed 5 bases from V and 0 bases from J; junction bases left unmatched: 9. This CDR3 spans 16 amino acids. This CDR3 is CASSIQWTGHQETQYF. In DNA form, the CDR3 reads TGTGCCAGCAGCATCCAATGGACAGGACACCAAGAGACCCAGTACTTC.

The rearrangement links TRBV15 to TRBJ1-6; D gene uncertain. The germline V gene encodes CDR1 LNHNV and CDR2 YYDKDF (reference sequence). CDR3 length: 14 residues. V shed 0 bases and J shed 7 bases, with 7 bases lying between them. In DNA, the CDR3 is TGTGCCACCAGCAGAGATGGGTGGAATTCACCCCTCCACTTT. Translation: CATSRDGWNSPLHF.

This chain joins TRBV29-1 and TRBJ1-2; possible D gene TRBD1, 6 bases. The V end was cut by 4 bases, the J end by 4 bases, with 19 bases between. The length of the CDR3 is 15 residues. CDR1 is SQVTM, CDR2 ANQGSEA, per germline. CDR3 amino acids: CSVGPTGARGYGYTF. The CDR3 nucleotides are TGCAGCGTTGGTCCTACGGGGGCACGGGGCTATGGCTACACCTTC.